The present T cell receptor beta chain was sequenced within a study of blood T cell repertoires in COVID-19. Across the whole study: The United States, Italy and Spain supplied acute and convalescent COVID-19 samples. PBMCs, B-cell-depleted T cells, or T cells provided the cDNA or gDNA that made up the material.

This clone appeared a few times. The CDR3 consists of 18 residues. Trimming took 5 bases from V and 0 from J, leaving 22 bases between them. Per the germline V gene, CDR1 is SGHVS and CDR2 is FNYEAQ. In the authors' workflow: Estimation of nucleated cell counts was performed using reference gene primer amplification. The protocol was immunoSEQ multiplex PCR, while the TCRdb copy is restricted to in-frame clones and leaves out a portion. From that table come the V and J calls and clone size; the DNA was used to work out D and trimming. Here the sample spans approximately 300,000 clones, 80% to 90% being singletons.

This sequence was found in a woman aged 45 to 65 with acute or convalescent COVID-19. The sequenced sample was peripheral blood. The chain is built from TRBV7-6 and TRBJ1-2, with D possibly being TRBD1 (6 bases). The CDR3 is CASSDHLRGGRPNYGYTF. For the CDR3, the DNA is TGTGCCAGCAGCGATCACCTGAGGGGGGGGCGACCTAACTATGGCTACACCTTC.